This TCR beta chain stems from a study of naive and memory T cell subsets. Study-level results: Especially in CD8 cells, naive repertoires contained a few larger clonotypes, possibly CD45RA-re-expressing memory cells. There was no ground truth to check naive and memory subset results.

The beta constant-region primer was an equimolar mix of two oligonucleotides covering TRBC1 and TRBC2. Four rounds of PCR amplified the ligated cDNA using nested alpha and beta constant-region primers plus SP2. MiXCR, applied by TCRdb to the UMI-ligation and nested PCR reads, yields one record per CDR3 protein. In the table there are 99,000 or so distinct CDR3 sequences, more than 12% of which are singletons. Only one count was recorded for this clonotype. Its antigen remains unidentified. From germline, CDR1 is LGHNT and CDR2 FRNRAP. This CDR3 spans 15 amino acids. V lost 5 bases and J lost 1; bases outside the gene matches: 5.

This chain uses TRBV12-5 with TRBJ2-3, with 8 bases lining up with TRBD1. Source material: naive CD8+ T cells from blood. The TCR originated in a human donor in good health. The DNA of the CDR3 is TGTGCTAGTGGTAAAATGACAGGGGGCACAGATACGCAGTATTTT. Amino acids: CASGKMTGGTDTQYF.